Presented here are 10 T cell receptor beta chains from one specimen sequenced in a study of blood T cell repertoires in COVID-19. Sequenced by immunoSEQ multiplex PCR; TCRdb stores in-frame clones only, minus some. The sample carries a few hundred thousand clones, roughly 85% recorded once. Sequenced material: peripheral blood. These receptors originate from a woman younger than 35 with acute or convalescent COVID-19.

CDR3 bases: TGTGCCAGCAGTTCACAGGGACTAGCGGGTCGGGTCGGCTCCTACAATGAGCAGTTCTTC. Its translation: CASSSQGLAGRVGSYNEQFF. V gene TRBV27 combines with J gene TRBJ2-1; TRBD2 matches 12 bases. CDR1 and CDR2 (germline): MNHEY, SMNVEV (reference sequence). The length of the CDR3 is 20 residues. V was clipped by 4 bases and J by 0 bases; unmatched bases: 13.

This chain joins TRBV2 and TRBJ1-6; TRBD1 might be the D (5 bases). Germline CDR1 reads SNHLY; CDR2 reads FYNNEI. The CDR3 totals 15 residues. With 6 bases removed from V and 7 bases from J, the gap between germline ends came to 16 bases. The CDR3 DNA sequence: TGTGCCAGCAGCGGATCGCGGGACGCAAATTCACCCCTCCACTTT. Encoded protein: CASSGSRDANSPLHF.

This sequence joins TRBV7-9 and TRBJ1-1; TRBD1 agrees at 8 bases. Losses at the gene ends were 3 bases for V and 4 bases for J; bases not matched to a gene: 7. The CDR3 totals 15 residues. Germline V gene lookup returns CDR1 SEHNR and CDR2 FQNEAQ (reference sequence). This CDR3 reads CASSLQDTGGTEAFF. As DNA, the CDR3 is TGTGCCAGCAGCTTGCAGGATACAGGGGGCACTGAAGCTTTCTTT.

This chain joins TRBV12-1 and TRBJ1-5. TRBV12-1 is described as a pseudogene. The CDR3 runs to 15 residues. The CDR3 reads CASSPDFYSNQPQHF. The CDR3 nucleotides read TGTGCCAGCAGCCCCGACTTTTATAGCAATCAGCCCCAGCATTTT.

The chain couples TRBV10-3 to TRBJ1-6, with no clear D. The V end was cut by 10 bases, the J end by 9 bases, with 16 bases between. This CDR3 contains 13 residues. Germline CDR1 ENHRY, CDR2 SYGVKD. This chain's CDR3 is CATLKGEGSPLHF. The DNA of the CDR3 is TGTGCCACCCTTAAGGGTGAGGGTTCACCCCTCCACTTT.

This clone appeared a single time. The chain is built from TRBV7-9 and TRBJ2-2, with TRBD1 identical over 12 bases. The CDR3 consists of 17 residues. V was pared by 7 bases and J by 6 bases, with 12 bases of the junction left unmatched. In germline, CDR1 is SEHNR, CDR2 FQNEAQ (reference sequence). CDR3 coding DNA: TGTGCCAGCACGCGCGAACGAGGGACAGGGGGCTCCGGGGAGCTGTTTTTT. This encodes CASTRERGTGGSGELFF.

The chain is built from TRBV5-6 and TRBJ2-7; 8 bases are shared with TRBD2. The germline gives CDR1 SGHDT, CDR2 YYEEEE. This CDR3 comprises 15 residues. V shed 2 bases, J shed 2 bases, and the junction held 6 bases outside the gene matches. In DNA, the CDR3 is TGTGCCAGCAGCTTAGGGGTAGCGGGGACCTACGAGCAGTACTTC. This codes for CASSLGVAGTYEQYF.

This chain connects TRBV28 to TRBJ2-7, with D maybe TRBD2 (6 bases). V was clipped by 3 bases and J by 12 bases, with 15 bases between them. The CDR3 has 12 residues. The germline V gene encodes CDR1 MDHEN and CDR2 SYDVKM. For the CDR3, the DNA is TGTGCCAGCAGTTTTTACGCGGGAAAGAGGTACTTC. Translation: CASSFYAGKRYF.

CDR3 DNA: TGCAGCGTTGGACAGGGGTTTGGCGGGGAGCTGTTTTTT. Translating it yields CSVGQGFGGELFF. The rearrangement joins TRBV29-1 to TRBJ2-2; 8 nucleotides match TRBD1. CDR3 length: 13 amino acids. V gave up 4 bases and J gave up 7 bases; unmatched junction bases: 5. The V gene's germline CDR1 is SQVTM and CDR2 ANQGSEA.

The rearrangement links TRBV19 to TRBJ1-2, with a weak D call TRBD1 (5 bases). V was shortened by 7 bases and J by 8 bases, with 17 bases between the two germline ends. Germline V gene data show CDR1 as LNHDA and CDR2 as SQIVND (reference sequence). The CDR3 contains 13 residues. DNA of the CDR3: TGTGCCAGTACCGCAGGGTTCTCGCGAGGCTACACCTTC. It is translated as CASTAGFSRGYTF.